This TCR beta chain was sequenced for a study of STAT5B mutations in CD4+ large granular lymphocyte leukemia. Study findings and constraints: Main leukemic clonotypes were patient-specific, but 20% to 25% appeared at low frequency elsewhere. 8/27 top patient clones versus 2/35 control clones were TRBV06-family. The CD4+ versus CD8+ T-LGLL clonality difference may reflect limited sample size.

Sequencing used immunoSEQ multiplex PCR; TCRdb keeps in-frame clones, though not all of them. The sample lists 20,000 to 25,000 clones, approximately 75% occurring once. The CDR3 contains 14 residues. The V end was cut by 1 base, the J end by 8 bases, with 14 bases between. Germline V CDR1 and CDR2: MGHRA, YSYEKL. Buffy coats from healthy blood donors served as controls. This clone was counted a few times. What it binds is unknown. The V and J genes are TRBV4-1 and TRBJ1-1, with TRBD1 as a possible D gene (6 bases). The source material was CD4+ T cells from blood buffy coats. This sequence was found in a human donor in good health. As DNA, the CDR3 is TGCGCCAGCAGCCAAGTGGGGGCCGGCACGGAAGCTTTCTTT. This codes for CASSQVGAGTEAFF.